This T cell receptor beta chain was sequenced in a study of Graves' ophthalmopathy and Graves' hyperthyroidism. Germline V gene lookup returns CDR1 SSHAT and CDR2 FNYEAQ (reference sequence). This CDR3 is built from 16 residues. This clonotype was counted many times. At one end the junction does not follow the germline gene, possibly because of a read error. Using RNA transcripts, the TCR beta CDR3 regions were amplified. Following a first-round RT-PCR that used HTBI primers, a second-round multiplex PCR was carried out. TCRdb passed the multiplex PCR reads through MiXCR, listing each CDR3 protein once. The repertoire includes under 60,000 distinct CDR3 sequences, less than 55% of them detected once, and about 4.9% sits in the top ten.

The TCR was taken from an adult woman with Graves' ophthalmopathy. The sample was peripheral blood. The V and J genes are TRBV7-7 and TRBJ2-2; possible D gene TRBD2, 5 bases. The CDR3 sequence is CASSPTSSPLTGELFF. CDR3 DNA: TGTGCTAGCAGCCCAACTAGTTCCCCCCTCACCGGGGAGCTGTTTTTT. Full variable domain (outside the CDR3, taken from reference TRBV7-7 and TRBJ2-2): GAGVSQSPRYKVTKRGQDVTLRCDPISSHATLYWYQQALGQGPEFLTYFNYEAQPDKSGLPSDRFSAERPEGSISTLTIQRTEQRDSAMYRCASSPTSSPLTGELFFGEGSRLTVL.